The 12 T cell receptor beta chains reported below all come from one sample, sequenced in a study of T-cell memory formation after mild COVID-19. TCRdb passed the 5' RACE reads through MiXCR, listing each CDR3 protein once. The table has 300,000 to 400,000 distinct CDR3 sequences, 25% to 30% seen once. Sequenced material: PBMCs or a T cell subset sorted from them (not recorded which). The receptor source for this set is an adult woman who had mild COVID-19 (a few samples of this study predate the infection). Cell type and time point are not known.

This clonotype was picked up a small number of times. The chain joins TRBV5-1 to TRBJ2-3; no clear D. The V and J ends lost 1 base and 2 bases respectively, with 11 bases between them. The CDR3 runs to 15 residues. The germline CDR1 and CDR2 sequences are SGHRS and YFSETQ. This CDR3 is CASSLWAPLTDTQYF. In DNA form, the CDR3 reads TGCGCCAGCAGCTTGTGGGCCCCCCTCACAGATACGCAGTATTTT. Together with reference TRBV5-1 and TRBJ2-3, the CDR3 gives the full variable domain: KAGVTQTPRYLIKTRGQQVTLSCSPISGHRSVSWYQQTPGQGLQFLFEYFSETQRNKGNFPGRFSGRQFSNSRSEMNVSTLELGDSALYLCASSLWAPLTDTQYFGPGTRLTVL.

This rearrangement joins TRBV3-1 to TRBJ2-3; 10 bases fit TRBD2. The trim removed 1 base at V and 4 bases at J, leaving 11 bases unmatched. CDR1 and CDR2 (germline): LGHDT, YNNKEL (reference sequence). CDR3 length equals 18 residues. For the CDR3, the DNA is TGTGCCAGCAGCCAAGTTCCCCCGAGCGGGAGGGCCCCAGATACGCAGTATTTT. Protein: CASSQVPPSGRAPDTQYF.

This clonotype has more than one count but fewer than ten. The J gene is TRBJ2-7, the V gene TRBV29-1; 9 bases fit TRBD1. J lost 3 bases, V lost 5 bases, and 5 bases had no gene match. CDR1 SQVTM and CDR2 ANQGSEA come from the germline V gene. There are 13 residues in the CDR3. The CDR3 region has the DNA TGCAGCGTTACAGGGGGCGTTTTCTACGAGCAGTACTTC. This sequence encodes CSVTGGVFYEQYF.

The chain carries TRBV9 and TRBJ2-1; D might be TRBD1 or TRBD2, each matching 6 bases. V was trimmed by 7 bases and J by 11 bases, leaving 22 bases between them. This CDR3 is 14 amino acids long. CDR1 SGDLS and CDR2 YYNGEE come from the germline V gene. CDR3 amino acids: CASPPEGGFGKQFF. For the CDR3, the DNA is TGTGCCAGCCCTCCAGAGGGGGGTTTTGGGAAGCAGTTCTTC.

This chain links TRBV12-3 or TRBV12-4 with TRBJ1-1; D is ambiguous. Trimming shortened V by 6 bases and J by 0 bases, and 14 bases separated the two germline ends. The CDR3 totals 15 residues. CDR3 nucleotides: TGTGCCAGCAGGGCCGGGCGGGAGATGAACACTGAAGCTTTCTTT. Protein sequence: CASRAGREMNTEAFF.

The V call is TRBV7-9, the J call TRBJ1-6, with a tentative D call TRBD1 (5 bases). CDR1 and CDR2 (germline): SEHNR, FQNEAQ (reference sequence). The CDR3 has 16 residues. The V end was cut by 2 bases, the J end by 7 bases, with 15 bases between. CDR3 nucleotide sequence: TGTGCCAGCAGCTTATGGAGGGGACCACAGAATTCACCCCTCCACTTT. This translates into CASSLWRGPQNSPLHF.

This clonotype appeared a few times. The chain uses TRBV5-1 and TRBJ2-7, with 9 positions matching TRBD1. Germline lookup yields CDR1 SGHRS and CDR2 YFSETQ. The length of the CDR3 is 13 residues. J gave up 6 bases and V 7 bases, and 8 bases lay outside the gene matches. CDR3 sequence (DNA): TGCGCCAGCGGGGGGACAGGGCTCGGCGAGCAGTACTTC. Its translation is CASGGTGLGEQYF.

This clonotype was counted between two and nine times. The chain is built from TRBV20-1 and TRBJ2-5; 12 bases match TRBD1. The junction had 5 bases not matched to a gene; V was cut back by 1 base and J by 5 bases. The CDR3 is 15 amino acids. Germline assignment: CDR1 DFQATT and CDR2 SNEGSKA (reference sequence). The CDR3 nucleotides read TGCAGTGCTAGAGCCGGGACAGGGGGCCCGGAGACCCAGTACTTC. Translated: CSARAGTGGPETQYF.

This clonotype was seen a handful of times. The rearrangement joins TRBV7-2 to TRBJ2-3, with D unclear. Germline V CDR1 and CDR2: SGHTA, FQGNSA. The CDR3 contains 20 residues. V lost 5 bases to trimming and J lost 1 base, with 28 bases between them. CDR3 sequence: CASSLRVLHDLTVRTDTQYF. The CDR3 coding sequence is TGTGCCAGCAGCCTAAGGGTCCTCCATGACTTGACGGTCCGCACAGATACGCAGTATTTT.

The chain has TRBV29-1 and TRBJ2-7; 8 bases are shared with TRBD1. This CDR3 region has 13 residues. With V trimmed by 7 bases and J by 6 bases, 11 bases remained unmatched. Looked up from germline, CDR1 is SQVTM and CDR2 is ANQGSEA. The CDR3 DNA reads TGCAGCGGGACGGACAGGGTCAACGGCGAGCAGTACTTC. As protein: CSGTDRVNGEQYF.

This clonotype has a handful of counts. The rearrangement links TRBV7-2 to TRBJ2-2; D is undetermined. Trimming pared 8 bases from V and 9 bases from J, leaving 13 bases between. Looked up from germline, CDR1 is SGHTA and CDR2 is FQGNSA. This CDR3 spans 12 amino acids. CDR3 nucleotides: TGTGCCAGCTTCCCGGGCGGCCGGGAGCTGTTTTTT. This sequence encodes CASFPGGRELFF. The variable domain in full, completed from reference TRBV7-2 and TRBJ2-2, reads GAGVSQSPSNKVTEKGKDVELRCDPISGHTALYWYRQSLGQGLEFLIYFQGNSAPDKSGLPSDRFSAERTGGSVSTLTIQRTQQEDSAVYLCASFPGGRELFFGEGSRLTVL.

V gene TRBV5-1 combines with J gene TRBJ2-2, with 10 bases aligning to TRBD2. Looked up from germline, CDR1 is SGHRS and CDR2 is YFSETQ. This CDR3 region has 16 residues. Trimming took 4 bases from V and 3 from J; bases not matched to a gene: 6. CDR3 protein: CASSVTSGTHTGELFF. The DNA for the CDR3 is TGCGCCAGCAGCGTTACTAGCGGGACTCACACCGGGGAGCTGTTTTTT.